This T cell receptor (beta chain) was sequenced for a study of T cells after somatic rescue of genetic block. The repertoire was sequenced with immunoSEQ multiplex PCR; TCRdb's copy has only in-frame clones and lacks some. The table shows more than 12,000 clones, with about three quarters occurring only once. The germline CDR1 and CDR2 sequences are MNHEY and SVGAGI. Trimming removed 8 bases at V and 0 bases at J, with 14 bases between. The CDR3 is 15 amino acids. This TCR came from a man younger than 35. This chain connects TRBV6-5 to TRBJ1-5, with a weak D call TRBD1 (6 bases). The source material was peripheral blood mononuclear cells (PBMCs). CDR3 amino acids: CASPAGVYSNQPQHF. CDR3 DNA: TGTGCCAGCCCAGCAGGGGTCTATAGCAATCAGCCCCAGCATTTT.